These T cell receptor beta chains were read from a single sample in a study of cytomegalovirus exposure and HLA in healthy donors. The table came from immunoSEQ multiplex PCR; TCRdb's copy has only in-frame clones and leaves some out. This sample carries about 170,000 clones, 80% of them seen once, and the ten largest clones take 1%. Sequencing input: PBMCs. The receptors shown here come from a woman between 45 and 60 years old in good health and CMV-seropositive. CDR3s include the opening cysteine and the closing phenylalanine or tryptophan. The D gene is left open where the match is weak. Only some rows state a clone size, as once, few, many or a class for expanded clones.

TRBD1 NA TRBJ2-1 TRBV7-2 CASSLYGTEYNEQFF TGTGCCAGCAGCCTCTACGGGACAGAATACAATGAGCAGTTCTTC
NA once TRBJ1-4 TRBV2 CASSGRTDYNEKLFF TGTGCCAGCAGTGGGAGGACAGACTACAATGAAAAACTGTTTTTT
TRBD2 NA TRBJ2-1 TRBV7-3 CASSSPKGRAGTYNEQFF TGTGCCAGCAGCTCCCCAAAAGGGAGAGCGGGAACCTACAATGAGCAGTTCTTC
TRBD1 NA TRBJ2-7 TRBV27 CASSGRQGAAYEQYF TGTGCCAGCAGTGGCAGACAGGGGGCGGCCTACGAGCAGTACTTC
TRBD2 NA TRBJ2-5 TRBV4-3 CPSSQAIGLAGGVETQYF TGCCCCAGCAGCCAAGCCATTGGACTAGCGGGAGGTGTAGAGACCCAGTACTTC
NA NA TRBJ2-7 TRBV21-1 CASSKDGTGGRRTYEQYF TGTGCCAGCAGCAAAGACGGAACAGGGGGCAGGAGGACCTACGAGCAGTACTTC
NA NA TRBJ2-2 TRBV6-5 CASRLGGGELFF TGTGCCAGCAGATTGGGGGGCGGGGAGCTGTTTTTT
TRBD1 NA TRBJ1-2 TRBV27 CASSLQGAGYGYTF TGTGCCAGCAGTTTACAGGGGGCAGGCTATGGCTACACCTTC
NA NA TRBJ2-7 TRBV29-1 CSGGVTYEQYF TGCAGCGGGGGAGTCACCTACGAGCAGTACTTC
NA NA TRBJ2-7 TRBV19 CASSIRGSRLYHYEQYF TGTGCCAGTAGTATCCGCGGGTCTCGCCTGTACCACTACGAGCAGTACTTC
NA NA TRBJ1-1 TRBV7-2 CASSFKNTEAFF TGTGCCAGCAGCTTCAAAAACACTGAAGCTTTCTTT
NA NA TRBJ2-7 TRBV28 CASSQPGVSYEQYF TGTGCCAGCAGCCAACCAGGGGTTTCCTACGAGCAGTACTTC
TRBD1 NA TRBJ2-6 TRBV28 CASSTGQGLAISGANVLTF TGTGCCAGCAGTACTGGACAGGGTTTGGCCATCTCTGGGGCCAACGTCCTGACTTTC
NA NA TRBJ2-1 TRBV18 CASSPRPGRHEQFF TGTGCCAGCTCACCCAGGCCAGGGAGGCATGAGCAGTTCTTC
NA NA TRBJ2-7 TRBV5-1 CASSPFSGSFEEQYF TGCGCCAGCAGCCCCTTTAGCGGATCTTTCGAAGAGCAGTACTTC
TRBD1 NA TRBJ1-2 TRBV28 CASSGQGAFGYTF TGTGCCAGCAGCGGACAGGGGGCATTCGGCTACACCTTC
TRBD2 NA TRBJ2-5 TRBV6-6 CASSPGRGRVQETQYF TGTGCCAGCAGTCCCGGGCGCGGGAGGGTACAAGAGACCCAGTACTTC